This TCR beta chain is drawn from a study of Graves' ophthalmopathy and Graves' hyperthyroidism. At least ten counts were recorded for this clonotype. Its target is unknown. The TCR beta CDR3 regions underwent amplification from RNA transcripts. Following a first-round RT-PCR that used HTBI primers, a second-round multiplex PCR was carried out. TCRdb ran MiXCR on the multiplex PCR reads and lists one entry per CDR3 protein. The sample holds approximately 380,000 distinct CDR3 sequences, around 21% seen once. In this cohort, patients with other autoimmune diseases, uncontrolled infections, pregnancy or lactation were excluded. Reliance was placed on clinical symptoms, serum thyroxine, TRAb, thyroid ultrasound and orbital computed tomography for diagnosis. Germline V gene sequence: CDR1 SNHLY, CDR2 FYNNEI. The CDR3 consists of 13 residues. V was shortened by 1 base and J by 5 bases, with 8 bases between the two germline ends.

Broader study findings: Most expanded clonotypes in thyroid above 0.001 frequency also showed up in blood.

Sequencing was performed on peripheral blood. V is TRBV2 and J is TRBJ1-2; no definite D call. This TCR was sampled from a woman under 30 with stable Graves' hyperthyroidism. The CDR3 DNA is TGTGCCAGCAGTGAAGGCGGAATTTATGGCTACACCTTC. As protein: CASSEGGIYGYTF.